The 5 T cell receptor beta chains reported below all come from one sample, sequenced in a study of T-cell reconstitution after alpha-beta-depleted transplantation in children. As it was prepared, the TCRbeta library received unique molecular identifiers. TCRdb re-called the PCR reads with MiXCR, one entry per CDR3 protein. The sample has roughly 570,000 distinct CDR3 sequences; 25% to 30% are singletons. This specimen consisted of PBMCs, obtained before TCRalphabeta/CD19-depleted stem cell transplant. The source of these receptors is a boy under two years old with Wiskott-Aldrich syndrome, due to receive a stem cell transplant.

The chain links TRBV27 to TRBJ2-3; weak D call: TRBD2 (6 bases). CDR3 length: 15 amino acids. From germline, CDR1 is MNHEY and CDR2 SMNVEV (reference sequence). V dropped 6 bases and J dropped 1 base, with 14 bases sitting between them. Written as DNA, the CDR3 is TGTGCCAGCAGGCCAGTAGGAGGGGGCACAGATACGCAGTATTTT. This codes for CASRPVGGGTDTQYF.

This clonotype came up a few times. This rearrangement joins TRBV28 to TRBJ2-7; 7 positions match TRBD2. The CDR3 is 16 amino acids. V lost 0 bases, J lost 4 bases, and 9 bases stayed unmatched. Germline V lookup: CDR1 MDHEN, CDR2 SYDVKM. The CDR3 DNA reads TGTGCCAGCAGTTTATGGGGACTACCGGTAAAGTACGAGCAGTACTTC. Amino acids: CASSLWGLPVKYEQYF.

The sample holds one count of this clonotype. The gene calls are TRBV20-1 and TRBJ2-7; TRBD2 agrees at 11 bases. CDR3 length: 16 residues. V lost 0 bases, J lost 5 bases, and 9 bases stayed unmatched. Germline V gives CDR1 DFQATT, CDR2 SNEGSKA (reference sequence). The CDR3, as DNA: TGCAGTGCTAGAGATAAAACTAGCGGGAGTACCAACGAGCAGTACTTC. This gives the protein CSARDKTSGSTNEQYF.

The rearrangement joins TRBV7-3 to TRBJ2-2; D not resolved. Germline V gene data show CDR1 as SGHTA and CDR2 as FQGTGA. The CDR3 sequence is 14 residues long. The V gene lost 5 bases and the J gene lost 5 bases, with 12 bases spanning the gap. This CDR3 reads CASSQGEGTGELFF. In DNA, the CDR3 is TGTGCCAGCAGCCAAGGCGAAGGAACCGGGGAGCTGTTTTTT.

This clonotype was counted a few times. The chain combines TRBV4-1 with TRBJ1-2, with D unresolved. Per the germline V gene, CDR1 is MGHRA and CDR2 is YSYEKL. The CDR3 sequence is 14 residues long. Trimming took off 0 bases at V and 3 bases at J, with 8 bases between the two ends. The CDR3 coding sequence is TGCGCCAGCAGCCAAGATGGGATCTACTATGGCTACACCTTC. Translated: CASSQDGIYYGYTF.